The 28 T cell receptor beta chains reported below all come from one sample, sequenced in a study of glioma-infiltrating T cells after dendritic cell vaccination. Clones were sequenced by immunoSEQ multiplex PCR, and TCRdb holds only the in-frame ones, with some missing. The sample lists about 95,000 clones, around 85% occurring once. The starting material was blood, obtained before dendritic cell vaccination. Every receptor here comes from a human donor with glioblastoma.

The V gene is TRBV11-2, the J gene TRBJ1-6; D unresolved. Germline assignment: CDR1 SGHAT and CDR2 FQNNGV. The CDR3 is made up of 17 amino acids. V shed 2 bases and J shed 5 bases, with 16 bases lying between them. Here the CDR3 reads CASSLWMLRVNNSPLHF. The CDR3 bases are TGTGCCAGCAGCTTATGGATGCTCCGGGTAAATAATTCACCCCTCCACTTT.

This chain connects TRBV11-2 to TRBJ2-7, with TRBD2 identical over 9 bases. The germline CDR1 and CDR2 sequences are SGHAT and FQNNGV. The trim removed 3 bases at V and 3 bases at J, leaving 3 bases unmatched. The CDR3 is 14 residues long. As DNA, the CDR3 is TGTGCCAGCAGCTTGGCGGGAGGGCGCTACGAGCAGTACTTC. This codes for CASSLAGGRYEQYF.

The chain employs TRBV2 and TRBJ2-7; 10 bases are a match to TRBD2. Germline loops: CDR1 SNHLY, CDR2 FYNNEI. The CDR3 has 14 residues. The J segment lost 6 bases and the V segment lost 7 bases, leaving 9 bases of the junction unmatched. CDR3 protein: CASTDSGRAGEQYF. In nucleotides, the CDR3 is TGTGCCAGCACCGACAGCGGGAGGGCCGGCGAGCAGTACTTC.

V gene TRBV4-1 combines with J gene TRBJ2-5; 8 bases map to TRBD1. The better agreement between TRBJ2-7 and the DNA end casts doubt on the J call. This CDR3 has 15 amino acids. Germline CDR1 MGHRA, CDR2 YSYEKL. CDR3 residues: CASSRGQGATAEQYF. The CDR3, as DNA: TGCGCCAGCAGCCGAGGACAGGGTGCGACCGCCGAGCAGTACTTC.

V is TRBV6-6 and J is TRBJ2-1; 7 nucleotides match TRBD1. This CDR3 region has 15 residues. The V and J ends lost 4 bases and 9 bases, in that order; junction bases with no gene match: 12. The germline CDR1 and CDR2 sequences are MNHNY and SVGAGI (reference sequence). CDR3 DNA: TGTGCCAGCAGTTTCTCAGGGGGATCTAGGATTGAGCAGTTCTTC. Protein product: CASSFSGGSRIEQFF.

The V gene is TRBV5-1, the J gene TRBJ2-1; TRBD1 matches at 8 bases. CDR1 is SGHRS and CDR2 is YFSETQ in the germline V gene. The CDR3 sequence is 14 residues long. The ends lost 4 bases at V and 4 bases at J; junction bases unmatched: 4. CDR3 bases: TGCGCCAGCAGCCCCGGGACAGGTTACAATGAGCAGTTCTTC. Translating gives CASSPGTGYNEQFF.

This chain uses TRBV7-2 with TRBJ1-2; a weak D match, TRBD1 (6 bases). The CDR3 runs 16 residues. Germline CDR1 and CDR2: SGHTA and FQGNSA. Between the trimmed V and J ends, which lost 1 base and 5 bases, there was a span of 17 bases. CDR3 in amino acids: CASSLEGTSRGYGYTF. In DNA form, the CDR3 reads TGTGCCAGCAGCTTAGAGGGGACGAGCAGGGGTTATGGCTACACCTTC.

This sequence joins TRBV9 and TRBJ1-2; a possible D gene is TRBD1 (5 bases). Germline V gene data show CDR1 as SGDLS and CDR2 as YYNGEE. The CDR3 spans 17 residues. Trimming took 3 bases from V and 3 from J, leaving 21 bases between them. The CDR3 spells CASSAPFLAGVDYGYTF. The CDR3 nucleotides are TGTGCCAGCAGCGCCCCCTTCTTAGCGGGGGTCGACTATGGCTACACCTTC.

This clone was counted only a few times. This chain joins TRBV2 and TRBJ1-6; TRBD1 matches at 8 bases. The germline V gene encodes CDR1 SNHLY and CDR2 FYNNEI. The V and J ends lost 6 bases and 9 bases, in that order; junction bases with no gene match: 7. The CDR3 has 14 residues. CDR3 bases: TGTGCCAGCAGCGCCCAGGGGGCAGGTTCACCCCTCCACTTT. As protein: CASSAQGAGSPLHF.

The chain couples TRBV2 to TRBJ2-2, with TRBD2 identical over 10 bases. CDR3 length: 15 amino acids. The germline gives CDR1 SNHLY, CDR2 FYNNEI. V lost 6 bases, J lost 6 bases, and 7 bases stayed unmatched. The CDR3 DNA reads TGTGCCAGCAGGGTAGAGACTAGCGGGTCCGGGGAGCTGTTTTTT. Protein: CASRVETSGSGELFF.

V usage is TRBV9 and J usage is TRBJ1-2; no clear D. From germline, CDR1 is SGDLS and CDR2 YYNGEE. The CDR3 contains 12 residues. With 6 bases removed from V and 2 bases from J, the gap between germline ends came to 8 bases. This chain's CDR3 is CASISTNYGYTF. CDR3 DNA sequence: TGTGCCAGCATATCCACAAACTATGGCTACACCTTC.

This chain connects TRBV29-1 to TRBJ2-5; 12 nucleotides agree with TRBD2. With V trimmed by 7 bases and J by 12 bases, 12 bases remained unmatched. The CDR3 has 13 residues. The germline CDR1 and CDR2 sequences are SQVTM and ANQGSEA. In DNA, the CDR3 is TGCAGCGCTTCGACTAGCGGGGGCGCGTACAAGTACTTC. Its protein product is CSASTSGGAYKYF.

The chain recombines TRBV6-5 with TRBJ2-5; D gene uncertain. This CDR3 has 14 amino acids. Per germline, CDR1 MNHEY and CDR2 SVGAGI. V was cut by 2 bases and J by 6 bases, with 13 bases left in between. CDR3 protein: CASSYATGEKTQYF. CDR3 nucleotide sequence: TGTGCCAGCAGTTACGCGACTGGTGAAAAGACCCAGTACTTC.

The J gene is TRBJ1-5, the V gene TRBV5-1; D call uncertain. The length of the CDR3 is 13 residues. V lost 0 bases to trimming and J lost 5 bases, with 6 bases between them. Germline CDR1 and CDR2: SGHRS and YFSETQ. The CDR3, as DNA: TGCGCCAGCAGCTTGGACACCGATCAGCCCCAGCATTTT. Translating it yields CASSLDTDQPQHF.

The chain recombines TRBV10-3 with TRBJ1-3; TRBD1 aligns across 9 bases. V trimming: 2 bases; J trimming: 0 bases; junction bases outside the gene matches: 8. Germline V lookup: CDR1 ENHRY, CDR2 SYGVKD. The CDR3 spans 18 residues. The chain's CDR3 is CAISETDRGYYSGNTIYF. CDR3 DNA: TGTGCCATCAGTGAGACGGACAGGGGCTATTACTCTGGAAACACCATATATTTT.

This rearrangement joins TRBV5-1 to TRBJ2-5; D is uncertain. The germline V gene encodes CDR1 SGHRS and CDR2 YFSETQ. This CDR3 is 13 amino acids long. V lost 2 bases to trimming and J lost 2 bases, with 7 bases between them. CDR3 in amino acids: CASSFGRQETQYF. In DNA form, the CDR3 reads TGCGCCAGCAGCTTCGGTAGACAAGAGACCCAGTACTTC.

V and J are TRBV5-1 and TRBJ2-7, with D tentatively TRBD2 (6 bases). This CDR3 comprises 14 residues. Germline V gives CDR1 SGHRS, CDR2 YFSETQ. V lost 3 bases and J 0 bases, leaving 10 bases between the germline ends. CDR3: CASSWSGFSYEQYF. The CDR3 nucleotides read TGCGCCAGCAGCTGGAGCGGGTTCTCCTACGAGCAGTACTTC.

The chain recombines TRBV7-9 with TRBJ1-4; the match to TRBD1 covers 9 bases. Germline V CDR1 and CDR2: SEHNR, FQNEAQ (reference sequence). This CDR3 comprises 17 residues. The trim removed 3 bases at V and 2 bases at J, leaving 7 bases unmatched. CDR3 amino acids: CASSLGSGTGTNEKLFF. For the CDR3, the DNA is TGTGCCAGCAGCTTGGGGTCGGGGACAGGGACTAATGAAAAACTGTTTTTT.

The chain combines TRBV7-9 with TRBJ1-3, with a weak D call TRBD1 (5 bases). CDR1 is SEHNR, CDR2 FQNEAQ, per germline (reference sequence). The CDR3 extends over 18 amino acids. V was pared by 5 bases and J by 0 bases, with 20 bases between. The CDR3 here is CASSPGAGWSRSGNTIYF. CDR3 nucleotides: TGTGCCAGCAGCCCTGGGGCAGGGTGGTCCCGCTCTGGAAACACCATATATTTT.

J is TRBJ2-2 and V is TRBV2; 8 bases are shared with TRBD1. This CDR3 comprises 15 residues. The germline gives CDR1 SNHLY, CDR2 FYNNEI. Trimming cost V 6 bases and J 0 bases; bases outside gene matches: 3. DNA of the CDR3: TGTGCCAGCAGCATACAGGGGGCGAACACCGGGGAGCTGTTTTTT. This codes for CASSIQGANTGELFF. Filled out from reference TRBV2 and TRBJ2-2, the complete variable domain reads EPEVTQTPSHQVTQMGQEVILRCVPISNHLYFYWYRQILGQKVEFLVSFYNNEISEKSEIFDDQFSVERPDGSNFTLKIRSTKLEDSAMYFCASSIQGANTGELFFGEGSRLTVL.

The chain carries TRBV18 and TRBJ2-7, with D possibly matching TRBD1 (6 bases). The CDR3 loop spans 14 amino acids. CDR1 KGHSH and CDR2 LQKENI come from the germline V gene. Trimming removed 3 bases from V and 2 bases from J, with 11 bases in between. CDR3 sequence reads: CASSPRDTAYEQYF. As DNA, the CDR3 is TGTGCCAGCTCACCCAGGGACACCGCCTACGAGCAGTACTTC. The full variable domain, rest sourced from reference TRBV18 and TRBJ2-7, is NAGVMQNPRHLVRRRGQEARLRCSPMKGHSHVYWYRQLPEEGLKFMVYLQKENIIDESGMPKERFSAEFPKEGPSILRIQQVVRGDSAAYFCASSPRDTAYEQYFGPGTRLTVT.

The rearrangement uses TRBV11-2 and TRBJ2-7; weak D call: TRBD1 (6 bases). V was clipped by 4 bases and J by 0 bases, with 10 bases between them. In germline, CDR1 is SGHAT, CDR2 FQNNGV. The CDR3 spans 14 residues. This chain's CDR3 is CASSYGQYSYEQYF. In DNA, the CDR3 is TGTGCCAGCAGCTACGGACAGTACTCCTACGAGCAGTACTTC.

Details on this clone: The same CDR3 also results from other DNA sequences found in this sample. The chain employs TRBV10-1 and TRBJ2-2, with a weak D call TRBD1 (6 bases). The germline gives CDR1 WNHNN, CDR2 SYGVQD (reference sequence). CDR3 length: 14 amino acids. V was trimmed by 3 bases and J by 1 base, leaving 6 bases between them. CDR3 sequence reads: CASSDRGNTGELFF. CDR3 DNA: TGCGCCAGCAGTGACAGGGGGAACACCGGGGAGCTGTTTTTT.

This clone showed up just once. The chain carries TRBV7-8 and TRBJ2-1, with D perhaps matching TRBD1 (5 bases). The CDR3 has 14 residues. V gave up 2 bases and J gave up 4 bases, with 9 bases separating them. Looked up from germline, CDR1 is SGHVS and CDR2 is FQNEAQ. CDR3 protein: CASSLNQGYNEQFF. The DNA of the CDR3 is TGTGCCAGCAGCTTAAACCAGGGATACAATGAGCAGTTCTTC.

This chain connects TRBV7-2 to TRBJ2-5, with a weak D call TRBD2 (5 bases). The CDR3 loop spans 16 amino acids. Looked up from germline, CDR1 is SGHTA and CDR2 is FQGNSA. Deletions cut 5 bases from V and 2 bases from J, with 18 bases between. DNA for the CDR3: TGTGCCAGCAGCCTGGGGAGCACGGTTCCACAAGAGACCCAGTACTTC. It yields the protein CASSLGSTVPQETQYF.

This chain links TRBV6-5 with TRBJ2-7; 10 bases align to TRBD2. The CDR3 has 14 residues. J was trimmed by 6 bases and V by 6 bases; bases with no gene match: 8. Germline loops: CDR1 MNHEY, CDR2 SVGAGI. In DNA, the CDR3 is TGTGCCAGCAGCCACCTAGCGGGGGTGGGCGAGCAGTACTTC. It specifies CASSHLAGVGEQYF.

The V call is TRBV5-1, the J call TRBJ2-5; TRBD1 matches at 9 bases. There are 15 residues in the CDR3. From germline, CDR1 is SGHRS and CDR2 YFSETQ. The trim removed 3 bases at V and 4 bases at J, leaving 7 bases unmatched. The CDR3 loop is CASSWSGQGSETQYF. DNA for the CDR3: TGCGCCAGCAGCTGGTCGGGACAGGGATCAGAGACCCAGTACTTC.

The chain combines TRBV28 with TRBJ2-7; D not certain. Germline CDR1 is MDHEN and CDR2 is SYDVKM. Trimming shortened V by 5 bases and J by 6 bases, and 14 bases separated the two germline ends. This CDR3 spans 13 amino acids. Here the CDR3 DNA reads TGTGCCAGCAGTCTGACTGGTCTCGGCGAGCAGTACTTC. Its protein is CASSLTGLGEQYF.